One sample yielded the 30 T cell receptor beta chains listed below, sequenced in a study of T cell responses to AZD1222 COVID-19 vaccine. Sequenced by immunoSEQ multiplex PCR; TCRdb stores in-frame clones only, minus some. There are 110,000 or so clones in the sample; roughly 90% occur only once, and 2% to 3% lies in the top ten. Sequencing used peripheral blood, obtained on day 0 of AZD1222 vaccination. Every receptor here comes from an adult in good health.

The chain employs TRBV5-1 and TRBJ1-1, with no clear D. V was shortened by 2 bases and J by 5 bases, with 16 bases between the two germline ends. Germline lookup yields CDR1 SGHRS and CDR2 YFSETQ. The CDR3 runs to 15 residues. The CDR3 coding sequence is TGCGCCAGCAGCTTAGCAGTCGGGGATTCGACTGAAGCTTTCTTT. Its protein is CASSLAVGDSTEAFF.

The rearrangement uses TRBV19 and TRBJ2-7, with D unclear. The length of the CDR3 is 11 residues. V was clipped by 4 bases and J by 3 bases, with 4 bases between them. The germline CDR1 and CDR2 sequences are LNHDA and SQIVND (reference sequence). The CDR3 spells CASSTGYEQYF. CDR3 in DNA: TGTGCCAGTAGTACGGGCTACGAGCAGTACTTC.

The rearrangement links TRBV25-1 to TRBJ2-7; TRBD1 matches at 8 bases. Germline V gives CDR1 MGHDK, CDR2 SYGVNS. Losses at the gene ends were 2 bases for V and 0 bases for J; bases not matched to a gene: 0. This CDR3 has 14 amino acids. In nucleotides, the CDR3 is TGTGCCAGCAGTGAAGACAGGGGCTCCTACGAGCAGTACTTC. Protein: CASSEDRGSYEQYF.

The chain joins TRBV3-1 (or the pseudogene TRBV3-2) to TRBJ2-5; possibly TRBD1 for D (6 bases). With 4 bases removed from V and 4 bases from J, the gap between germline ends came to 10 bases. This CDR3 is built from 13 residues. The germline gives CDR1 LGHDT, CDR2 YNNKEL (reference sequence). CDR3 sequence: CASSRGQLETQYF. CDR3 coding DNA: TGTGCCAGCAGCCGAGGACAGTTAGAGACCCAGTACTTC.

This chain links TRBV21-1 with TRBJ2-1. TRBV21-1 is a known pseudogene. The CDR3 extends over 17 amino acids. The CDR3 spells CASSKAVTWWGYNEQFF. The CDR3 DNA is TGTGCCAGCAGCAAAGCCGTGACATGGTGGGGATACAATGAGCAGTTCTTC.

This chain links TRBV11-3 with TRBJ2-7, with D perhaps assigned TRBD1 or TRBD2 (5 bases each). Per germline, CDR1 SGHNT and CDR2 YENEEA. The CDR3 is made up of 15 amino acids. The V end was cut by 1 base, the J end by 2 bases, with 12 bases between. CDR3 protein: CASSLASGTAYEQYF. The CDR3 coding sequence is TGTGCCAGCAGCTTAGCATCAGGGACGGCCTACGAGCAGTACTTC. The full variable domain, its missing parts supplied by reference TRBV11-3 and TRBJ2-7, is EAGVVQSPRYKIIEKKQPVAFWCNPISGHNTLYWYLQNLGQGPELLIRYENEEAVDDSQLPKDRFSAERLKGVDSTLKIQPAELGDSAVYLCASSLASGTAYEQYFGPGTRLTVT.

This chain connects TRBV9 to TRBJ2-1; 15 bases agree with TRBD2. The CDR3 has 15 residues. With V trimmed by 0 bases and J by 10 bases, 2 bases remained unmatched. Germline lookup yields CDR1 SGDLS and CDR2 YYNGEE. The CDR3 DNA sequence: TGTGCCAGCAGCGTAGAAGGGACTAGCGGGGGGGAGCAGTTCTTC. Translating it yields CASSVEGTSGGEQFF.

J is TRBJ2-1 and V is TRBV28, with 11 bases lining up with TRBD2. The CDR3 spans 16 residues. The junction had 10 bases not matched to a gene; V was cut back by 7 bases and J by 5 bases. Germline V gene sequence: CDR1 MDHEN, CDR2 SYDVKM. The CDR3 DNA follows: TGTGCCAGCAATCTTGGTAGCGGGAGGGGTAACAATGAGCAGTTCTTC. Its translation is CASNLGSGRGNNEQFF.

The chain employs TRBV7-2 and TRBJ2-2, with D perhaps TRBD2 (7 bases). Deletions cut 4 bases from V and 4 bases from J, with 19 bases between. The CDR3 spans 17 residues. CDR1 is SGHTA, CDR2 FQGNSA, per germline. The CDR3 here is CASSSPGGWGSTGELFF. CDR3 in DNA: TGTGCCAGCAGCTCTCCGGGGGGCTGGGGGAGCACCGGGGAGCTGTTTTTT.

The rearrangement links TRBV4-1 to TRBJ2-4, with D unresolved. The CDR3 runs to 15 residues. CDR1 MGHRA and CDR2 YSYEKL come from the germline V gene. Trimming took 3 bases from V and 0 from J, leaving 9 bases between them. CDR3 sequence reads: CASSQGLLAKNIQYF. CDR3 DNA sequence: TGCGCCAGCAGCCAGGGGTTGTTAGCCAAAAACATTCAGTACTTC.

V and J are TRBV19 and TRBJ2-2, with D possibly TRBD2 on 6 matching bases. CDR3 length: 15 amino acids. V was shortened by 4 bases and J by 2 bases, with 11 bases between the two germline ends. Germline lookup yields CDR1 LNHDA and CDR2 SQIVND (reference sequence). The CDR3 coding sequence is TGTGCCAGTAGTAAGGAGGGCCCCAACACCGGGGAGCTGTTTTTT. The encoded protein is CASSKEGPNTGELFF.

V usage is TRBV18 and J usage is TRBJ2-4, with TRBD1 as a possible D gene (6 bases). V lost 3 bases and J lost 5, with 8 bases in between. The CDR3 runs to 13 residues. The germline CDR1 and CDR2 sequences are KGHSH and LQKENI. Here the CDR3 reads CASSPGTQNIQYF. The CDR3 DNA follows: TGTGCCAGCTCACCTGGGACACAAAACATTCAGTACTTC.

This chain links TRBV28 with TRBJ1-6; the D is unclear. The germline gives CDR1 MDHEN, CDR2 SYDVKM. V lost 7 bases and J 7 bases, leaving 14 bases between the germline ends. This CDR3 contains 14 residues. The CDR3 coding sequence is TGTGCCAGCACAGTCCGGACCGAGAATTCACCCCTCCACTTT. This translates into CASTVRTENSPLHF.

The genes are TRBV5-1 and TRBJ1-1, with D possibly matching TRBD1 (5 bases). This CDR3 is 16 amino acids long. Germline-derived CDR1 and CDR2 are SGHRS and YFSETQ. V lost 4 bases and J lost 3, with 19 bases in between. This CDR3 is CASSGIVSGMDTEAFF. The CDR3 DNA is TGCGCCAGCAGCGGAATAGTTTCAGGGATGGACACTGAAGCTTTCTTT.

This rearrangement joins TRBV6-5 to TRBJ1-2, with D hard to call. Germline V gene sequence: CDR1 MNHEY, CDR2 SVGAGI. V gave up 6 bases and J gave up 3 bases, with 14 bases separating them. The CDR3 spans 14 residues. The CDR3 here is CASSVSLADYGYTF. CDR3 DNA sequence: TGTGCCAGCAGCGTAAGTCTAGCAGACTATGGCTACACCTTC.

J is TRBJ2-2 and V is TRBV7-6; 7 nucleotides match TRBD1. The V segment lost 5 bases and the J segment 0 bases; nucleotides outside the gene matches: 12. This CDR3 comprises 18 residues. Germline V gene sequence: CDR1 SGHVS, CDR2 FNYEAQ. The CDR3 DNA is TGTGCCAGCAGCCCGTGGCCGACAGGGACGGCGAACACCGGGGAGCTGTTTTTT. This encodes CASSPWPTGTANTGELFF.

This clone was observed a single time. The J gene is TRBJ1-2, the V gene TRBV14; 9 bases map to TRBD1. Trimming at V came to 5 bases and at J to 6 bases, leaving 10 bases not matched to a gene. Germline V gives CDR1 SGHDN, CDR2 FVKESK. The CDR3 contains 15 residues. DNA of the CDR3: TGTGCCAGCAGCAAGACGGGGACAGGGATTGATGGCTACACCTTC. Protein: CASSKTGTGIDGYTF. The full variable domain, rest sourced from reference TRBV14 and TRBJ1-2, is EAGVTQFPSHSVIEKGQTVTLRCDPISGHDNLYWYRRVMGKEIKFLLHFVKESKQDESGMPNNRFLAERTGGTYSTLKVQPAELEDSGVYFCASSKTGTGIDGYTFGSGTRLTVV.

The chain employs TRBV27 and TRBJ1-2, with a tentative D call TRBD1 (5 bases). Between the trimmed V and J ends, which lost 0 bases and 3 bases, there was a span of 23 bases. The CDR3 consists of 19 residues. CDR1 is MNHEY and CDR2 is SMNVEV in the germline V gene (reference sequence). The CDR3 sequence is CASSLSMQGLVLPDYGYTF. Here the CDR3 DNA reads TGTGCCAGCAGTTTATCGATGCAGGGTCTAGTCTTACCTGACTATGGCTACACCTTC.

This chain joins TRBV7-8 and TRBJ2-3; D perhaps matches TRBD2 (6 bases). Germline V gene lookup returns CDR1 SGHVS and CDR2 FQNEAQ. This CDR3 is 17 amino acids long. Trimming shortened V by 5 bases and J by 2 bases, and 20 bases separated the two germline ends. The CDR3 loop reads CASSPLPRERSTDTQYF. The CDR3, as DNA: TGTGCCAGCAGCCCCCTGCCTCGGGAGAGGTCCACAGATACGCAGTATTTT.

The chain uses TRBV7-2 and TRBJ2-7; D remains unclear. Trimming pared 0 bases from V and 8 bases from J, leaving 14 bases between. This CDR3 spans 14 amino acids. CDR1 and CDR2 from the germline V gene are SGHTA and FQGNSA. The CDR3 region is CASSLALVAPQQYF. The CDR3 DNA reads TGTGCCAGCAGCTTAGCGCTTGTAGCACCCCAGCAGTACTTC.

This chain links TRBV6-2 or TRBV6-3 with TRBJ2-3, with unresolved D. This CDR3 has 13 residues. V lost 2 bases and J lost 1, with 4 bases in between. CDR1 MNHEY and CDR2 SVGEGT come from the germline V gene. CDR3 nucleotide sequence: TGTGCCAGCAGTTACGTAGGCACAGATACGCAGTATTTT. Translation: CASSYVGTDTQYF.

The CDR3 reads CASSPQGNVGETQYF. CDR3 coding DNA: TGTGCCAGCAGTCCACAGGGAAACGTGGGAGAGACCCAGTACTTC. The V gene is TRBV2, the J gene TRBJ2-5; D is possibly TRBD1 (6 bases). The V gene lost 5 bases and the J gene lost 4 bases, with 17 bases spanning the gap. The CDR3 has 15 amino acids. Per the germline V gene, CDR1 is SNHLY and CDR2 is FYNNEI.

This clone appeared a few times. The V and J genes are TRBV2 and TRBJ1-4; D unclear. The length of the CDR3 is 11 residues. Germline V gene sequence: CDR1 SNHLY, CDR2 FYNNEI. V was trimmed by 4 bases and J by 8 bases, leaving 5 bases between them. The CDR3 protein is CASSVSEKLFF. CDR3 DNA sequence: TGTGCCAGCAGTGTTTCGGAAAAACTGTTTTTT. Full variable domain (rest looked up from reference TRBV2 and TRBJ1-4): EPEVTQTPSHQVTQMGQEVILRCVPISNHLYFYWYRQILGQKVEFLVSFYNNEISEKSEIFDDQFSVERPDGSNFTLKIRSTKLEDSAMYFCASSVSEKLFFGSGTQLSVL.

V is TRBV29-1 and J is TRBJ2-4; the D gene could be TRBD1 or TRBD2 (5 bases each). Trimming took 1 base from V and 10 from J, leaving 26 bases between them. The CDR3 contains 17 residues. Germline CDR1 SQVTM, CDR2 ANQGSEA. CDR3 loop: CSVEANIAGTSEGIQYF. Here the CDR3 DNA reads TGCAGCGTTGAAGCGAACATAGCCGGGACCTCGGAAGGAATTCAGTACTTC.

V is TRBV5-4 and J is TRBJ2-5; 10 bases fit TRBD2. Germline CDR1 and CDR2: SGHNT and YYREEE (reference sequence). Trimming took 0 bases from V and 3 from J; bases not matched to a gene: 5. The CDR3 covers 16 residues. CDR3 in DNA: TGTGCCAGCAGCTTGGTGGCTAGCGGGAGTGAAGAGACCCAGTACTTC. This codes for CASSLVASGSEETQYF.

This clone was detected only a few times. The chain recombines TRBV3-1 (or the pseudogene TRBV3-2) with TRBJ1-1; D may be TRBD1 (6 bases). The CDR3 is 15 residues long. Germline V gives CDR1 LGHDT, CDR2 YNNKEL (reference sequence). V lost 1 base to trimming and J lost 1 base, with 10 bases between them. This chain's CDR3 is CASSQAATGNTEAFF. In DNA form, the CDR3 reads TGTGCCAGCAGCCAAGCAGCGACAGGGAACACTGAAGCTTTCTTT.

The chain recombines TRBV5-6 with TRBJ2-5, with a possible D match to TRBD2 (6 bases). The CDR3 consists of 13 residues. V was clipped by 4 bases and J by 4 bases, with 11 bases between them. Per the germline V gene, CDR1 is SGHDT and CDR2 is YYEEEE. This chain's CDR3 is CASSRRRGETQYF. In nucleotides, the CDR3 is TGTGCCAGCAGCAGAAGGAGGGGAGAGACCCAGTACTTC.

The chain links TRBV5-5 to TRBJ1-2; D may be TRBD1 (5 bases). Deletions cut 3 bases from V and 6 bases from J, with 15 bases between. The CDR3 length is 14 residues. Germline-derived CDR1 and CDR2 are SGHKS and YYEKEE (reference sequence). DNA for the CDR3: TGTGCCAGCAGCTCATCAATAGGGGCTAATGGCTACACCTTC. It encodes CASSSSIGANGYTF.

The gene calls are TRBV14 and TRBJ1-2, with 8 bases aligning to TRBD1. Germline V gene data show CDR1 as SGHDN and CDR2 as FVKESK. The CDR3 runs to 15 residues. Trimming removed 2 bases from V and 7 bases from J; junction bases left unmatched: 9. This chain's CDR3 is CASSQYGQGTSGYTF. The CDR3 bases are TGTGCCAGCAGCCAATATGGACAGGGAACGTCTGGCTACACCTTC. Looking up the rest from reference TRBV14 and TRBJ1-2 gives the full variable domain: EAGVTQFPSHSVIEKGQTVTLRCDPISGHDNLYWYRRVMGKEIKFLLHFVKESKQDESGMPNNRFLAERTGGTYSTLKVQPAELEDSGVYFCASSQYGQGTSGYTFGSGTRLTVV.

The chain uses TRBV5-1 and TRBJ1-1; 7 bases map to TRBD1. CDR1 and CDR2 (germline): SGHRS, YFSETQ. This CDR3 has 15 residues. J was trimmed by 1 base and V by 1 base; bases with no gene match: 4. The CDR3, as DNA: TGCGCCAGCAGCTTGACAGGGGACGGGAACACTGAAGCTTTCTTT. Amino acid sequence: CASSLTGDGNTEAFF.